This T cell receptor beta chain is from a study of blood T cell repertoires in COVID-19. Overall study: Specimens from acute and convalescent COVID-19 originated in the United States, Italy and Spain. PBMCs, B-cell-depleted T cells, or T cells provided the cDNA or gDNA that made up the material.

Patients at the Seattle site were enrolled during active infection and followed longitudinally. Authors' methods: Reference gene primers were amplified, and this amplification served to estimate nucleated cell counts. Some clones are missing from TCRdb's copy, which holds only in-frame ones; the method was immunoSEQ multiplex PCR. That table furnishes V, J and clone size, whereas the DNA furnished D and trimming. The top ten clones hold around 13% of a sample with around 76,000 clones, more than 70% of them seen once. The V segment lost 7 bases and the J segment 0 bases; nucleotides outside the gene matches: 8. The CDR3 contains 15 residues. The germline V gene has CDR1 SGHAT and CDR2 FQNNGV.

This TCR derives from a man between 50 and 59 years old with COVID-19, enrolled during active disease. The chain employs TRBV11-2 and TRBJ2-7; TRBD2 aligns across 8 bases. The source material was peripheral blood. CDR3 nucleotides: TGTGCCAGCAAACAAGGACTAGCCCTCTCCTACGAGCAGTACTTC. The encoded protein is CASKQGLALSYEQYF.